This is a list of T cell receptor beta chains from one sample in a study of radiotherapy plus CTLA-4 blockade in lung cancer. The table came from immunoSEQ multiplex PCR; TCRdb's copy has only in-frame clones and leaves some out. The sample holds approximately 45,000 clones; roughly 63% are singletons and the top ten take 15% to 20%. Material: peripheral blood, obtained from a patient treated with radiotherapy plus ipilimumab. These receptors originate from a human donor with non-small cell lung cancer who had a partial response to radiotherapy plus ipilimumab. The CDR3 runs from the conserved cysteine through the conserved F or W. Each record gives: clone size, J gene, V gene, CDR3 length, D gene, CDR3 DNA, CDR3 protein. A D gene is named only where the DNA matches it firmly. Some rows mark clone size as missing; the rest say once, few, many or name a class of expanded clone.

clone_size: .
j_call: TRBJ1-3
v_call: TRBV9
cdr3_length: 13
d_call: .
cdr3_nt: TGTGCCAGCAGCGTAGCAGTTGGAAACACCATATATTTT
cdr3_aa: CASSVAVGNTIYF

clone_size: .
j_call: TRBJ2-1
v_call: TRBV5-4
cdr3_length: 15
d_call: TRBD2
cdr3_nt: TGTGCCAGCAGCTTAGGAGCGGGAGGATACAATGAGCAGTTCTTC
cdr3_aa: CASSLGAGGYNEQFF

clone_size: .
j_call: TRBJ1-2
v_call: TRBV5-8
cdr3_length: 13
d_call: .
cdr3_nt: TGTGCCAGCAGCCGGGGGGCGGACTATGGCTACACCTTC
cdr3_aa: CASSRGADYGYTF

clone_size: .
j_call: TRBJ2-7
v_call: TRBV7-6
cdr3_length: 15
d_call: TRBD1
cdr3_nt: TGTGCCAGCAGCTTAGTGGGACAGCCCCCCTACGAGCAGTACTTC
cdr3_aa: CASSLVGQPPYEQYF

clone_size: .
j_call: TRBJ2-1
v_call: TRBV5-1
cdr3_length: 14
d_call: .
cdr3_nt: TGCGCCAGCAGCTTGGGGGAGGTTTATACTGAGCAGTTCTTC
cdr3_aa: CASSLGEVYTEQFF

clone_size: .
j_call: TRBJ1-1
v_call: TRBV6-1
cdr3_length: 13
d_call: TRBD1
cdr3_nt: TGTGCCAGCAGTTCGCCGGACAGGAGGTTGGCTTTCTTT
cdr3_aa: CASSSPDRRLAFF

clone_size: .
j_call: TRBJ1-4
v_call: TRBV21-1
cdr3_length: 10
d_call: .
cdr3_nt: TGTGTAGGGGGTATCGAAAAACTGTTTTTT
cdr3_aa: CVGGIEKLFF

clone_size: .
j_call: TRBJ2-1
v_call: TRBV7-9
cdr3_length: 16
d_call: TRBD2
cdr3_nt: TGTGCCAGCAGCTTAGCGCTAGCGGGGTCCTACAATGAGCAGTTCTTC
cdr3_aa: CASSLALAGSYNEQFF

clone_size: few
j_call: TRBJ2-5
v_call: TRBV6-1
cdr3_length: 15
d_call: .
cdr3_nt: TGTGCCAGCAGTGATTACAGGGAGTCACAAGAGACCCAGTACTTC
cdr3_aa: CASSDYRESQETQYF

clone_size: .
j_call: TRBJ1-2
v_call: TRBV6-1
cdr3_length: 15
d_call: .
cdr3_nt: TGTGCCACCACCGGGGAGGCAGGGCGCAACTATGGCTACACCTTC
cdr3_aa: CATTGEAGRNYGYTF

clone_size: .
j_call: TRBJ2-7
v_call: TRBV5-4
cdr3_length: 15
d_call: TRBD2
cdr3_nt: TGTGCCAGCAGCACAGGACTAGCGGGGTTCTACGAGCAGTACTTC
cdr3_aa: CASSTGLAGFYEQYF

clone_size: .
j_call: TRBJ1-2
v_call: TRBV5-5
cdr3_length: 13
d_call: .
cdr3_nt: TGTGCCAGCAGCTTGGCGGGGGGCTATGGCTACACCTTC
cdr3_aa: CASSLAGGYGYTF

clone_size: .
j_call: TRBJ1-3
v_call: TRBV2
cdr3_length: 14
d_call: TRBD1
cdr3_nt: TGTGCCAGCAGTGGACAGGGGGCTGGAAACACCATATATTTT
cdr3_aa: CASSGQGAGNTIYF

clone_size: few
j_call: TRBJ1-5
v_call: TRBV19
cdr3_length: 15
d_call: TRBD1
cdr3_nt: TGTGCCAGTAGTACCGCCGGGACAGTGGTTACGCCCCAGCATTTT
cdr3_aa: CASSTAGTVVTPQHF

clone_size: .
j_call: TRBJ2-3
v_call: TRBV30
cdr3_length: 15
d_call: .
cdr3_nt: TGTGCCTCCCCGGCGGGGGCGGGGAGCACAGATACGCAGTATTTT
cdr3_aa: CASPAGAGSTDTQYF

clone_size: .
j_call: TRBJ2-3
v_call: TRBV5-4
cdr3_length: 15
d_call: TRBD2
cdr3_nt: TGTGCCAGCAGCTTCAGGCGGGGGGGCGGAGATACGCAGTATTTT
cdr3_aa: CASSFRRGGGDTQYF

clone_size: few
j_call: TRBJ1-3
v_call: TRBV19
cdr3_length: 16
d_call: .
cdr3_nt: TGTGCCAGTAGTTGGAGAGGCAGCTTCTCTGGAAACACCATATATTTT
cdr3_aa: CASSWRGSFSGNTIYF

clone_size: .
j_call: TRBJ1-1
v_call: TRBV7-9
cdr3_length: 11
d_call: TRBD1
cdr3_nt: TGTGCCATCCGGGGGACAGAGGAAGCTTTCTTT
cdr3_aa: CAIRGTEEAFF

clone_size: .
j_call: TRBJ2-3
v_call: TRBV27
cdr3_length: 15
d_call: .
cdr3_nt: TGTGCCAGCAGTTTATCCCCTGGGGGGACAGATACGCAGTATTTT
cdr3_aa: CASSLSPGGTDTQYF

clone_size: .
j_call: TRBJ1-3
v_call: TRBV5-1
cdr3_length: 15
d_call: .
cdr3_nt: TGCGCCAGCAGTCCAACGACAGGATGGGGAAACACCATATATTTT
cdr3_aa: CASSPTTGWGNTIYF

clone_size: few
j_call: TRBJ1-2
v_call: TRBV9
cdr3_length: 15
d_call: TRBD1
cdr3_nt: TGTGCCAGCAGCGCAGGACAGGGGGCGCGATATGGCTACACCTTC
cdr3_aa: CASSAGQGARYGYTF

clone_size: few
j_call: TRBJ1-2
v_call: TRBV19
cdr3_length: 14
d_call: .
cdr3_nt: TGTGCCAGTAGCAGATTGGCCGGCGGCTATGGCTACACCTTC
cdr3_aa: CASSRLAGGYGYTF

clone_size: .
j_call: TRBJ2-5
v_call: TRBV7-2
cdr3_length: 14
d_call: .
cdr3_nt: TGTGCCAGCAGCTTAGCACCAGTCCAAGAGACCCAGTACTTC
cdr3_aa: CASSLAPVQETQYF